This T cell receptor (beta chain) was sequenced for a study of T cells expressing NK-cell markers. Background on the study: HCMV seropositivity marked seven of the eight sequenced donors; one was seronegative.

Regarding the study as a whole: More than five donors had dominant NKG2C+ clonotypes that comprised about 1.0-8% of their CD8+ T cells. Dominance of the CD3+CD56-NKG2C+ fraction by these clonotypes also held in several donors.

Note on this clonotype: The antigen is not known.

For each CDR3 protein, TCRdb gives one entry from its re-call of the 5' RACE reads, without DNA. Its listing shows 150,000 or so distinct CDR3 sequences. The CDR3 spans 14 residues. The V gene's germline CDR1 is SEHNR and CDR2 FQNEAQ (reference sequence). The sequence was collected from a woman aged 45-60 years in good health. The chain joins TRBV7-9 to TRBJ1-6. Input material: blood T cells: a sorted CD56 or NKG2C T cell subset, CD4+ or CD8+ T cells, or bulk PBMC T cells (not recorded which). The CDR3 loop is CASSETYGRSPLHF.